The T cell receptor beta chain described here comes from a study of T-cell reconstitution after alpha-beta-depleted transplantation in children (TCRdb year 2016). With regard to the full study: Using TCR repertoire profiling, the study quantitatively followed how T-cell immune reconstitution unfolded in children after TCRalphabeta/CD19-depleted allogeneic hematopoietic cell transplantation.

The library was prepared using PCR. Instrument used: Illumina HiSeq 2500. Molecular barcoding was employed in the preparation of TCR libraries, with unique molecular identifiers being used to normalize TCRbeta repertoire quantification. Using fastp at Q25 and MiXCR, TCRdb reprocessed the public reads and kept productive beta chains. Merged by CDR3 protein, the rows form single entries marked with the most common genes and DNA. The sample profile shows approximately 350,000 distinct CDR3 sequences; 10% of them were found once. The ten biggest clones cover 2% to 3% of the sample. Including the terminal cysteine and phenylalanine, the CDR3 comprises 18 residues. Only CDR3 DNA is held: 54 bases, read in frame from base 1. V is trimmed back by 4 bases and J by 5 bases, and the junction contains 12 bases that no gene match accounts for. Of note for this clonotype: What antigen it recognizes has not been identified. Per-base quality was not reported, and no clone a single base away is much larger than it.

The TCR sequence derives from a human donor who donated a stem cell graft to a child with acute lymphoblastic leukemia. This sequence uses TRBV12-3 or TRBV12-4 and TRBJ2-2, and 11 bases in between align with TRBD1. The specimen comprised PBMCs from the stem cell graft donor, sampled from the stem cell graft. The DNA reads as follows: TGTGCCAGCAGTTACCGGGACAGGGGGGCGCTCCGGACCGGGGAGCTGTTTTTT. Translated, it gives CASSYRDRGALRTGELFF.